Given below is one TCR beta chain in context. This clone may be a read error of a much larger clone one base away. CDR1 is ENHRY, CDR2 SYGVKD, per germline. CDR3 length: 14 amino acids. Trimming left V 6 bases short and J 6 bases short, with 17 bases between. The data derive from a study of tumor and adjacent non-tumor tissue in lung cancer. Study summary: Patients were aged roughly 30 to 76, fewer than twelve men and 5 women, stage I to III.

Three rounds of nested PCR, following a modified ARM-PCR protocol, produced the TCRbeta library. TCRdb re-derived calls from the multiplex PCR reads in MiXCR, one entry per CDR3 protein. The table records 120,000 or so distinct CDR3 sequences, 66% of them present only once. RNA was extracted from bulk tissue without any cell sorting. This chain uses TRBV10-3 with TRBJ1-1, with no clear D. What was sequenced was lung tumor tissue. This clonotype was sampled from a man between 25 and 39 years old with non-small cell lung cancer. The CDR3 nucleotides are TGTGCCATCAGGGAGGTAGTGGGGTTACCTGAAGCTTTCTTT. It specifies CAIREVVGLPEAFF.